The clone carrying this T cell receptor beta chain was seen only a few times. The antigen remains unidentified. CDR3 length equals 13 residues. The germline CDR1 and CDR2 sequences are MDHEN and SYDVKM. With 1 base removed from V and 5 bases from J, the gap between germline ends came to 9 bases. This record belongs to a study of blood T cells in healthy people across ages. Study-wide findings and caveats: Strong correlation was found linking TCR beta diversity to naive T cell percentage. Higher diversity, along with more naive CD4+ cells, distinguished long-lived donors from aged donors.

Next came a second PCR, run for about 6 to 12 cycles, which used a sample-barcoded 5' primer along with a J-beta primer mix. TCRdb fed the 5' RACE reads into MiXCR, producing one record per CDR3 protein. The repertoire consists of around 1.7 million distinct CDR3 sequences, with roughly 27% occurring once and the leading ten covering roughly 8.2%. The individuals who served as donors were healthy Caucasians living in Russia, aged about 6 to 100. Collection of 8.5 to 10 milliliters of peripheral blood was performed for each donor. This sequence was found in a woman aged 25 to 45 in good health. The chain employs TRBV28 and TRBJ2-7, with D maybe TRBD1 (5 bases). Sequencing was done on a sample of blood. Here the CDR3 reads CASSLSRTNEQYF. DNA of the CDR3: TGTGCCAGCAGTTTATCACGGACAAACGAGCAGTACTTC.